The rows below give T cell receptor beta chains drawn from one sample of a study of blood T cell repertoires in COVID-19. The method was immunoSEQ multiplex PCR; TCRdb's version includes in-frame clones alone and lacks a portion of them. Here the sample spans about 50,000 clones, about 78% being singletons. Sequencing was carried out using PBMCs or T cells enriched from blood (not recorded which). The source of these receptors is a woman in her forties or fifties with acute COVID-19. The CDR3 runs from the conserved cysteine through the conserved F or W. A D gene is named only where the DNA matches it firmly. The listing skips clone size in some rows; elsewhere it reads once, few, many or a size class.

D: NA
J: TRBJ2-5
V: TRBV4-1
size: once
DNA: TGCGCCAGCAGCCAAGCTAAAGGAGGCGAGCGGGAGACCCAGTACTTC
CDR3: CASSQAKGGERETQYF

D: NA
J: TRBJ1-1
V: TRBV3-1/TRBV3-2
size: NA
DNA: TGTGCCAGCAGCCATCACAACAGGATGGGCACTGAAGCTTTCTTT
CDR3: CASSHHNRMGTEAFF

D: TRBD1
J: TRBJ1-1
V: TRBV12-3/TRBV12-4
size: NA
DNA: TGTGCCAGCACAGTGACAGGGGAGCTTTTCTTT
CDR3: CASTVTGELFF

D: TRBD2
J: TRBJ2-3
V: TRBV5-1
size: NA
DNA: TGCGCCAGCAGCTTGGGAAGCGGGGGCCGCACAGATACGCAGTATTTT
CDR3: CASSLGSGGRTDTQYF

D: TRBD2
J: TRBJ2-3
V: TRBV4-1
size: NA
DNA: TGCGCCAGCAGCCAAGAAAGTCTAGCGGGGGGTTCAGATACGCAGTATTTT
CDR3: CASSQESLAGGSDTQYF

D: TRBD2
J: TRBJ2-1
V: TRBV27
size: NA
DNA: TGTGCCAGCAGTCCCTGGGTAGCGGGGTCCTACAATGAGCAGTTCTTC
CDR3: CASSPWVAGSYNEQFF

D: NA
J: TRBJ1-1
V: TRBV5-1
size: NA
DNA: TGCGCCAGCAGCTTGGATCCAGCGGCATCTTTCTTT
CDR3: CASSLDPAASFF

D: TRBD1
J: TRBJ1-3
V: TRBV6-5
size: NA
DNA: TGTGCCAGCAGGCGGACAGGGGGTGGAAACACCATATATTTT
CDR3: CASRRTGGGNTIYF

D: NA
J: TRBJ1-1
V: TRBV10-3
size: NA
DNA: TGTGCCATCGGGGGGGGCCGAGATTTACACACTGAAGCTTTCTTT
CDR3: CAIGGGRDLHTEAFF

D: NA
J: TRBJ2-3
V: TRBV29-1
size: NA
DNA: TGCAGCGTTCGACTAGTAAGCACAGATACGCAGTATTTT
CDR3: CSVRLVSTDTQYF

D: NA
J: TRBJ1-3
V: TRBV19
size: NA
DNA: TGTGCCAGTCGAGTCAGGGGTTCTGGAAACACCATATATTTT
CDR3: CASRVRGSGNTIYF

D: TRBD1
J: TRBJ1-2
V: TRBV18
size: NA
DNA: TGTGCCAGCTCACTTGCCGGGACAGGGTATGGCTACACCTTC
CDR3: CASSLAGTGYGYTF

D: TRBD1
J: TRBJ1-2
V: TRBV11-2
size: NA
DNA: TGTGCCAGCAGCTTAGATCTGCATGGGACAGGGACCTATGGCTACACCTTC
CDR3: CASSLDLHGTGTYGYTF

D: NA
J: TRBJ1-1
V: TRBV11-3
size: NA
DNA: TGTGCCAGCAGCTCGACAGAGATGAACACTGAAGCTTTCTTT
CDR3: CASSSTEMNTEAFF

D: NA
J: TRBJ2-4
V: TRBV19
size: NA
DNA: TGTGCCAGTAGTATAGGGGGCGGCGGAGGGGTCATTCAGTACTTC
CDR3: CASSIGGGGGVIQYF

D: TRBD1
J: TRBJ1-2
V: TRBV27
size: NA
DNA: TGTGCCAGCAGGAGCGTGGGAGAGGGGGCGCCGGGCTACACCTTC
CDR3: CASRSVGEGAPGYTF

D: TRBD1
J: TRBJ1-6
V: TRBV2
size: NA
DNA: TGTGCCAGCAGTGACGGTGAGACAGGGATTTCACCCCTCCACTTT
CDR3: CASSDGETGISPLHF

D: NA
J: TRBJ2-3
V: TRBV4-2
size: NA
DNA: TGTGCCAGCAGCCAGGGGGACTGGAACACAGATACGCAGTATTTT
CDR3: CASSQGDWNTDTQYF

D: NA
J: TRBJ2-7
V: TRBV30
size: NA
DNA: TGTGCCTGGACACAGGAATCCTACGAGCAGTACTTC
CDR3: CAWTQESYEQYF

D: NA
J: TRBJ1-4
V: TRBV20-1
size: NA
DNA: TGCAGTGCTAGTCCAGGTGGTAGTGCTAATGAAAAACTGTTTTTT
CDR3: CSASPGGSANEKLFF

D: NA
J: TRBJ1-4
V: TRBV30
size: once
DNA: TGTGCCTGGGCCGGGGGGTCGGGAAAACTGTTTTTT
CDR3: CAWAGGSGKLFF

D: TRBD1
J: TRBJ1-4
V: TRBV10-2
size: NA
DNA: TGCGCCAGCAGTATCGGGACAGCGTATACAACTAATGAAAAACTGTTTTTT
CDR3: CASSIGTAYTTNEKLFF

D: NA
J: TRBJ2-7
V: TRBV28
size: once
DNA: TGTGCCAGCAGTACAGGGTCTATCTCCTACGAGCAGTACTTC
CDR3: CASSTGSISYEQYF

D: TRBD2
J: TRBJ2-3
V: TRBV10-2
size: NA
DNA: TGCGCCAGCCGGGAGGGGTCTAGCGGGGGCGGTACGCAGTATTTT
CDR3: CASREGSSGGGTQYF

D: TRBD2
J: TRBJ2-3
V: TRBV2
size: NA
DNA: TGTGCCAGCAGTGCTTCTAGCGGGGGGGCCTTGGTTTTGGGTGATACGCAGTATTTT
CDR3: CASSASSGGALVLGDTQYF

D: TRBD1
J: TRBJ2-1
V: TRBV11-1
size: NA
DNA: TGTGCCAGCAGTCACAAACAGGGGATGAGAAATGAGCAGTTCTTC
CDR3: CASSHKQGMRNEQFF

D: TRBD1
J: TRBJ1-2
V: TRBV24-1
size: NA
DNA: TGTGCCACCAGTGACAACGGGCAGGGGGCGGATGGCTACACCTTC
CDR3: CATSDNGQGADGYTF

D: NA
J: TRBJ1-6
V: TRBV18
size: NA
DNA: TGTGCCAGCTCACCATATCCCAGGGACTATAATTCACCCCTCCACTTT
CDR3: CASSPYPRDYNSPLHF

D: NA
J: TRBJ1-1
V: TRBV11-2
size: NA
DNA: TGTGCCAGCAGCTCCCATACCGGGAACACTGAAGCTTTCTTT
CDR3: CASSSHTGNTEAFF

D: NA
J: TRBJ1-4
V: TRBV4-1
size: NA
DNA: TGCGCCAGCAGCCAACGGACAGCAACTAATGAAAAACTGTTTTTT
CDR3: CASSQRTATNEKLFF

D: NA
J: TRBJ1-4
V: TRBV11-3
size: NA
DNA: TGTGCCAGCAGCTTTCAACGTTTCAGGGGTACGGATGAAAAACTGTTTTTT
CDR3: CASSFQRFRGTDEKLFF

D: NA
J: TRBJ1-5
V: TRBV19
size: NA
DNA: TGTGCCAGTAGTATAGATCGGACATCGGGGGGTCATCAGCCCCAGCATTTT
CDR3: CASSIDRTSGGHQPQHF